This T cell receptor (beta chain) was obtained from a study of cytomegalovirus exposure and HLA in healthy donors. CDR3 size: 15 residues. Germline trimming cut 5 bases from V and 4 bases from J; bases unmatched to any gene: 5. The germline V gene has CDR1 MNHEY and CDR2 SVGAGI. The PCR employed 60 Vbeta primers together with 13 Jbeta primers. Libraries were prepared by immunoSEQ multiplex PCR; TCRdb keeps only in-frame clonotypes and omits some of them. The sample includes 150,000 to 200,000 clones, roughly four fifths seen only once; the top ten take under 5%. This TCR derives from a girl between 5 and 17 years old in good health and CMV-seropositive. The sequenced material came from PBMCs. This chain connects TRBV6-5 to TRBJ1-3; 10 nucleotides agree with TRBD1. The CDR3 DNA reads TGTGCCAGCAGTCCCGGGACAGGGGACGGAAACACCATATATTTT. It yields the protein CASSPGTGDGNTIYF.